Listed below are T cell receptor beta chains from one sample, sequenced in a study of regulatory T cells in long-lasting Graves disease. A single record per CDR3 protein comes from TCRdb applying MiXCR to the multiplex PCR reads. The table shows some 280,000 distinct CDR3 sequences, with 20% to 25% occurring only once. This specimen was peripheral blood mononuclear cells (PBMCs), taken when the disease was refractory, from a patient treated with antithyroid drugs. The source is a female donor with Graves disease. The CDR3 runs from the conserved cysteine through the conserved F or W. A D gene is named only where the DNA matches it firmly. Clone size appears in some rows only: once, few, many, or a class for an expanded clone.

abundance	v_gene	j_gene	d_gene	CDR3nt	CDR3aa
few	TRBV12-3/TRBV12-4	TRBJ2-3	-	TGTGCCAGCAGTTCGGGACCACGCACAGATACGCAGTATTTT	CASSSGPRTDTQYF
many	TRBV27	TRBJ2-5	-	TGTGCCAGCAGTTCCTATAGCTTTGAGACCCAGTACTTC	CASSSYSFETQYF
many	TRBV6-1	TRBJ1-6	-	TGTGCCAGCAGGACGGACAATCTTTCACCCCTCCACTTT	CASRTDNLSPLHF
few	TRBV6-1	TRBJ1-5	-	TGTGCCAGCAATTCCATTTACGTCGGGGATCAGCCCCAGCATTTT	CASNSIYVGDQPQHF
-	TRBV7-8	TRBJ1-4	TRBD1	TGTGCCAGTGCCCCGGGACAGGGGTCTGAAAAACTGTTTTTT	CASAPGQGSEKLFF
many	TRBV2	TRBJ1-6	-	TGTGCCAGCAGTGAACCCCATAGTCCGAGCTCCTATAATTCACCCCTCCACTTT	CASSEPHSPSSYNSPLHF
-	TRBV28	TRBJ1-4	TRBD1	TGTGCCAGCAGTTTTCGGACAGGTTACAATGAAAAACTGTTTTTT	CASSFRTGYNEKLFF
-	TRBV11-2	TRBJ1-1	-	TGTGCCAGCAGCTTAGAAGCAGGGTTGGCTGAAGCTTTCTTT	CASSLEAGLAEAFF
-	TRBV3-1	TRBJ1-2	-	TGTGCCAGCAGCCCCGGAGAGGATTATGGCTACACCTTC	CASSPGEDYGYTF
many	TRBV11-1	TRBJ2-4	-	TGTGCCAGCAGCCTTGACCTAGCCAAAAACATTCAGTACTTC	CASSLDLAKNIQYF
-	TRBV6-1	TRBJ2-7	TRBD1	TGTGCCAGCAGTCTCGGACAGGGGTCGAACGAGCAGTACTTC	CASSLGQGSNEQYF
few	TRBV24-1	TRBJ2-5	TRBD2	TGTGCCACCAGTGATTTTCTAGCGGGCGACGAGACCCAGTACTTC	CATSDFLAGDETQYF
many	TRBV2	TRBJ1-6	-	TGTGCCAGCAGTGAAGATCGGACTTCACCCCTCCACTTT	CASSEDRTSPLHF
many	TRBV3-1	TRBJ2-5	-	TGTGCCAGCAGCCCTCGGTTAAACCAAGAGACCCAGTACTTC	CASSPRLNQETQYF
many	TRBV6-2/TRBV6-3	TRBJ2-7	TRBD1	TGTGCCAGCAGTTACTCGAAATACAGGGGGAAGGACGAGCAGTACTTC	CASSYSKYRGKDEQYF
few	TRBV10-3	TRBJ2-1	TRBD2	TGTGCCATCAGTGAGACGGGGCTAGCGGGAGACAATGAGCAGTTCTTC	CAISETGLAGDNEQFF
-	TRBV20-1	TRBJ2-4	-	TGCAGTGCCGAATGGACCTCCAAAAACATTCAGTACTTC	CSAEWTSKNIQYF
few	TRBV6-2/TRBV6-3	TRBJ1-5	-	TGTGCCAGCAGTGAAATCCGGGGGAGCAATCAGCCCCAGCATTTT	CASSEIRGSNQPQHF
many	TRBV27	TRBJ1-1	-	TGTGCCAGCAGTTTATTATCTTCCGTAACTGAAGCTTTCTTT	CASSLLSSVTEAFF
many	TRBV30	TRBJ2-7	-	TGTGCCTGGAGTGTAAGGTTAGGGTCCTACGAGCAGTACTTC	CAWSVRLGSYEQYF
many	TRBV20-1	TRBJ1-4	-	TGCAGTGCTAGAGGGCTAAATGAAAAACTGTTTTTT	CSARGLNEKLFF
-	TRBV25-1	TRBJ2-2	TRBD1	TGTGCCAGCGGCGACAGGGGGTTTAGCACCGGGGAGCTGTTTTTT	CASGDRGFSTGELFF
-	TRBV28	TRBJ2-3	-	TGTGCCAGCAGTTTAGGCGGGACCCACACAGATACGCAGTATTTT	CASSLGGTHTDTQYF
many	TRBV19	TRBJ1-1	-	TGTGCCAGTAGTACCACCTCATCCCCCTCGAACACTGAAGCTTTCTTT	CASSTTSSPSNTEAFF
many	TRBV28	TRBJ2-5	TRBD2	TGTGCCAGCAGCCCCGGGGGACTAGGTCTAGAGACCCAGTACTTC	CASSPGGLGLETQYF
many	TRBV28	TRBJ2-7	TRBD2	TGTGCCAGCACTCCACTCGCGGGAGAAATATACGAGCAGTACTTC	CASTPLAGEIYEQYF
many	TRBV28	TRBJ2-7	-	TGTGCCAGCAGTTTGGGGGCGGCGAGCTCCTACGAGCAGTACTTC	CASSLGAASSYEQYF
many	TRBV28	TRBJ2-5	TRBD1	TGTGCCAGCGGGACAGGTCTCCAAGAGACCCAGTACTTC	CASGTGLQETQYF
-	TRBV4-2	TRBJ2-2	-	TGTGCCAGCAGCCACGGGGTCGGCGGGGAGCTGTTTTTT	CASSHGVGGELFF
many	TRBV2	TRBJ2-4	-	TGTGCCAGCAGTTCTTTCGACGGTCGGGACATTCAGTACTTC	CASSSFDGRDIQYF
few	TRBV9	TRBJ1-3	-	TGTGCCAGCAGCGCACGGACAGCCGCCTCTGGAAACACCATATATTTT	CASSARTAASGNTIYF
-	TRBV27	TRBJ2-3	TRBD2	TGTGCCAGCAGTCCCATAGCGGGGGCGGGTACGCAGTATTTT	CASSPIAGAGTQYF
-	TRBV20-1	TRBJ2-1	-	TGCAGTGCTAGCTCCTCTATCCGTTACAATGAGCAGTTCTTC	CSASSSIRYNEQFF
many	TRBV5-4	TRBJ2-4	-	TGTGCCAGCAGCCCGGATGGGGGCGCCACGAACATTCAGTACTTC	CASSPDGGATNIQYF
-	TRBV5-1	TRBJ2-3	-	TGCGCCAGCGAGGGGGGAGATACGCAGTATTTT	CASEGGDTQYF
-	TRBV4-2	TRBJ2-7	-	TGTGCCAGCAGCCAAGGTTCGGCCGAGCAGTACTTC	CASSQGSAEQYF
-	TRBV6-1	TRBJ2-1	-	TGTGCCAGCGGGAGCTTTTACAATGAGCAGTTCTTC	CASGSFYNEQFF
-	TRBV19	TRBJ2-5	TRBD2	TGTGCCAGTGGTGTAGCGGGAGGTCAAGAGACCCAGTACTTC	CASGVAGGQETQYF
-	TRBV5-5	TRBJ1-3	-	TGTGCCAGCAGCTTTGAATCGGATGGAAACACCATATATTTT	CASSFESDGNTIYF
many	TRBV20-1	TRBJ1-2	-	TGCAGTGCTAGAGGAGAGGAAATGAACTCTAGGTCCTTC	CSARGEEMNSRSF
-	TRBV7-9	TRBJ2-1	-	TGTGCCAGCAGCTTAGACGGGCTAGCTGTGAATGAGCAGTTCTTC	CASSLDGLAVNEQFF
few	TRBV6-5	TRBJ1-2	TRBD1	TGTGCCAGCAGTTACGGGGGGACAGATAACTATGGCTACACCTTC	CASSYGGTDNYGYTF
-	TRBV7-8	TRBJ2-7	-	TGTGCCAGCAGCTCAGGGGCCTCACGGGGCTACGAGCAGTACTTC	CASSSGASRGYEQYF
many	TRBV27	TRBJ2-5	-	TGTGCCAGCAGTTCCCCAATCCTGGAGACCCAGTACTTC	CASSSPILETQYF
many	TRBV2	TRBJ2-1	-	TGTGCCAGCGCTCCGGGGGCATACAATGAGCAGTTCTTC	CASAPGAYNEQFF
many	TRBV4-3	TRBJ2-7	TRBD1	TGCGCCAGCAGCCAAGATCGGGGACAGGGCTACGAGCAGTACTTC	CASSQDRGQGYEQYF
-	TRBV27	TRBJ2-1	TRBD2	TGTGCCAGCAGTTTAATGGCGGGAGTCCCCAATGAGCAGTTCTTC	CASSLMAGVPNEQFF
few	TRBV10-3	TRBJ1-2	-	TGTGCCATCAGTGAGGAGGGGGGCAGTGGGTATGGCTACACCTTC	CAISEEGGSGYGYTF
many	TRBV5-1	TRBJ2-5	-	TGCGCCAGCAGCTTAACTCCGGGGCAAGGTGCTCAAGAGACCCAGTACTTC	CASSLTPGQGAQETQYF
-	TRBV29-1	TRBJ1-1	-	TGCAGCGTTGAGAGGAGCACTGAAGCTTTCTTT	CSVERSTEAFF